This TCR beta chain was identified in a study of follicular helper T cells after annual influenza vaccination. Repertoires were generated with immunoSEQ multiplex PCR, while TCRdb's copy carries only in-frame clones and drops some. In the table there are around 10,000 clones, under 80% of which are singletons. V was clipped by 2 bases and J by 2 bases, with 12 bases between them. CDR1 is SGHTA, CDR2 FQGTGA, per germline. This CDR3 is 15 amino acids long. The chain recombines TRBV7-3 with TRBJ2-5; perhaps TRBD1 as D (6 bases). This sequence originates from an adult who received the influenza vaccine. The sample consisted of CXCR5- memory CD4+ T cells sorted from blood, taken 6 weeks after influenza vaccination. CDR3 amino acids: CASSLGRGRQETQYF. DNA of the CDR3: TGTGCCAGCAGCTTAGGCAGGGGTAGGCAAGAGACCCAGTACTTC.